This T cell receptor beta chain was identified in a study of CD8 T cells in ankylosing spondylitis (TCRdb year 2017). Turning to the overall study: T cell receptor beta repertoires were profiled in healthy donors and ankylosing spondylitis patients so that disease-linked TCR variants could be found. The whole study cohort included some 100 healthy donors and about two dozen ankylosing spondylitis patients. Peripheral blood samples were taken, and synovial fluid was additionally collected from ankylosing spondylitis patients. What the authors observed across the whole study: A CD8+ phenotype was shown by the disease-linked clones, which were found at relatively low frequencies in peripheral blood. According to the report, matched synovial fluid samples from ankylosing spondylitis patients were significantly enriched for the disease-linked clones. Some motif variants were previously reported in synovial fluid and blood of reactive arthritis patients, suggesting common disease-initiation mechanisms. Blood from ankylosing spondylitis patients appeared to be characterized by a TCR beta motif made up of several highly homologous amino acid variants.

Sequenced using an Illumina HiSeq 2500. Quantitative 5'-RACE with molecular barcodes was the method used to prepare the TCR beta libraries. The paper's processing steps were these. A new computational method, built on a probabilistic model of VDJ rearrangement, was used to identify disease-linked TCR variants. TCRdb trimmed public reads at Q25 via fastp, called clones via MiXCR and kept in-frame beta chains. Under each unique CDR3 protein, matching rows form one entry showing the most common genes and DNA. These V and J calls rely on TCRdb rather than the paper's analysis. Present in this sample are about 540,000 distinct CDR3 sequences, roughly an eighth of which were seen just once. The ten largest clones take up nearly 7% of the sample. Relative to germline, V is 0 bases shorter and J is 0 bases shorter, with 6 bases between their ends. From a lookup of the germline V gene, CDR1 and CDR2 are LGHNA and YNFKEQ. Spanning cysteine to phenylalanine, the CDR3 consists of 15 amino acids. Just the 45-base CDR3 DNA is kept, in frame starting at base 1.

This clonotype was picked up a small number of times. Its binding antigen is unknown. The sample holds no much larger clone one base away, and base qualities are not on file. Recombination joined TRBV4-2 with TRBJ1-3, with the D gene too uncertain to name. Sequencing was performed on blood, either unsorted or a sorted T cell fraction (not recorded which). This clonotype was sampled from a male donor with ankylosing spondylitis. This receptor has the CDR3 CASSQESVSGNTIYF. The base sequence is TGTGCCAGCAGCCAAGAATCGGTCTCTGGAAACACCATATATTTT.